Sequencing of this TCR beta chain was carried out in a study of T cell repertoires in cytomegalovirus infection. Study-wide findings and caveats: Carriage of CMV together with the relevant HLA was identifiable through cumulative public TCR beta family frequency. Ex vivo, HLA-C-restricted CMV-specific TCR beta clonotypes prevailed over the rest of the response.

Points on this clonotype: Its specificity is not known.

The germline CDR1 and CDR2 sequences are SGDLS and YYNGEE. With 5 bases clipped from V and 6 bases from J, the junction kept 2 bases outside the gene matches. This CDR3 is built from 13 residues. TCRdb re-called the reads with MiXCR, one entry per CDR3 protein. This table holds 400,000 to 550,000 distinct CDR3 sequences, around 11% found once. Sequencing was carried out using PBMCs. The TCR sequence derives from a human donor in good health (CMV status not recorded). Some clones in this sample may be carry-over from other donors' samples. The chain joins TRBV9 to TRBJ1-6, with 7 bases matching TRBD1. The CDR3 spells CASRRDSNSPLHF. CDR3 DNA sequence: TGTGCCAGCAGGAGGGACAGTAATTCACCCCTCCACTTT.